The present T cell receptor beta chain was sequenced within a study of blood T cell repertoires in COVID-19. Enrollees, roughly 18 to 89 years old, lived in 20 to 25 US areas. Under the authors' procedure: Reference gene primer amplification in the assay estimated nucleated cell counts. Here immunoSEQ multiplex PCR was the method, and the copy in TCRdb shows in-frame clones only, minus some. That table furnishes V, J and clone size, whereas the DNA furnished D and trimming. The sample includes about 330,000 clones, more than 85% of them seen just once. The CDR3 length is 20 residues. The V and J ends lost 3 bases and 6 bases, in that order; junction bases with no gene match: 21.

This sequence was found in a woman between 25 and 40 years old who had recovered from COVID-19. Sequences were obtained from PBMCs or T cells enriched from blood (not recorded which). The chain combines TRBV23-1 with TRBJ2-4; the match to TRBD1 covers 9 bases. TRBV23-1 is treated as an ORF (open reading frame) with a function not yet certain. CDR3 nucleotide sequence: TGCGCCAGCAGTCATCCCGACCCGACAGGGGGGCTTTTAGGGGGAAACATTCAGTACTTC. Amino acid sequence: CASSHPDPTGGLLGGNIQYF.